This entry concerns a single T cell receptor (beta chain). Its target is not known. This entry is derived from a study of cytomegalovirus exposure and HLA in healthy donors. The CDR3 loop spans 18 amino acids. Per germline, CDR1 MNHEY and CDR2 SMNVEV (reference sequence). With V trimmed by 3 bases and J by 8 bases, 14 bases remained unmatched. It was with 60 Vbeta and 13 Jbeta primers that the PCR ran. Clones were sequenced by immunoSEQ multiplex PCR, and TCRdb holds only the in-frame ones, with some missing. The repertoire has approximately 220,000 clones, 70% to 80% of them found once; the top ten carry around 15%. Study results and caveats: The investigators catalogued 164 TCR beta chains as cytomegalovirus-associated. Testing in vitro showed three CMV-associated chains specific for CMV antigens. A later analysis linked a missense variant in DCLRE1C to the trimming of TCR beta V and J genes. Most TCR sequences proved rare, with some public TCRs found in many donors.

Sequenced input: PBMCs. The clonotype comes from a man between 40 and 49 years old in good health and CMV-seronegative. This sequence joins TRBV27 and TRBJ2-1; the match to TRBD1 covers 12 bases. The DNA of the CDR3 is TGTGCCAGCAGTTTCGTTTTCCTACGGGACAGGGGGCGTCATGAGCAGTTCTTC. It translates to CASSFVFLRDRGRHEQFF.